This T cell receptor (beta chain) was captured in a study of T cells in Graves' hyperthyroidism and ophthalmopathy. Broader study findings: Ophthalmopathy and stable hyperthyroidism were separated by a 13 V-J model. Peripheral blood also featured most of the thyroid clonotypes expanded above 0.001.

Ophthalmopathy patients all had a Clinical Activity Score of at least 3, a NOSPECS grade of at least 4 and disease under 3 months old. Pregnant or lactating patients were excluded, as were those with uncontrolled infection or other autoimmune disease. Turning to this clonotype: The target antigen is unknown. A much more abundant neighbour one base away suggests this may be a read error.

CDR3 length: 13 amino acids. Germline CDR1 is SNHLY and CDR2 is FYNNEI. V was clipped by 9 bases and J by 6 bases; unmatched bases: 6. Researchers took RNA transcripts and amplified the TCR beta CDR3 regions from them. The primer set for the first-round RT-PCR of the TCR CDR3 was HTBI. Using its own MiXCR run on the multiplex PCR reads, TCRdb lists one record per CDR3 protein. The profile shows approximately 430,000 distinct CDR3 sequences, roughly 14% of them singletons. The chain couples TRBV2 to TRBJ2-7; TRBD1 agrees at 12 bases. This sequence originates from a young man with Graves' ophthalmopathy. Sequenced material: blood. The CDR3 nucleotides are TGTGCCAGGAGGGACAGGGGGCCCGGCGAGCAGTACTTC. As protein: CARRDRGPGEQYF. The full variable domain, completed using reference TRBV2 and TRBJ2-7, is EPEVTQTPSHQVTQMGQEVILRCVPISNHLYFYWYRQILGQKVEFLVSFYNNEISEKSEIFDDQFSVERPDGSNFTLKIRSTKLEDSAMYFCARRDRGPGEQYFGPGTRLTVT.